One sample yielded the 7 T cell receptor beta chains listed below, sequenced in a study of T cells in Graves' hyperthyroidism and ophthalmopathy. Amplified regions were TCR beta CDR3 sequences from RNA transcripts. The primer set for the first-round RT-PCR of the TCR CDR3 was HTBI. TCRdb fed the multiplex PCR reads into MiXCR, producing one record per CDR3 protein. This sample carries hundreds of thousands of distinct CDR3 sequences, approximately 15% of them seen once, and the ten largest clones take roughly a tenth. The specimen sequenced was blood. The source is a woman between 18 and 30 years old with Graves' hyperthyroidism.

This clonotype has more than one count but fewer than ten. The chain recombines TRBV30 with TRBJ2-2, with D possibly TRBD1 on 6 matching bases. Trimming shortened V by 0 bases and J by 5 bases, and 13 bases separated the two germline ends. The germline gives CDR1 GTSNPN, CDR2 SVGIG (reference sequence). The CDR3 is made up of 15 amino acids. The DNA of the CDR3 is TGTGCCTGGAGTGTTGGGGGACACCTAACCGGGGAGCTGTTTTTT. Translating it yields CAWSVGGHLTGELFF.

This clonotype was seen only a few times. No conserved phenylalanine or tryptophan is present at the end of the CDR3, so a read error is the likely explanation. The rearrangement uses TRBV20-1 and TRBJ1-5; 10 bases are a match to TRBD1. The length of the CDR3 is 16 residues. With 0 bases clipped from V and 4 bases from J, the junction kept 6 bases outside the gene matches. Germline assignment: CDR1 DFQATT and CDR2 SNEGSKA (reference sequence). CDR3: CSARDSGTGANQPQHS. The CDR3 DNA follows: TGCAGTGCTAGAGACTCCGGGACAGGGGCTAATCAGCCCCAGCATTCT.

This chain connects TRBV10-3 to TRBJ1-6; TRBD1 might be the D (6 bases). The CDR3 has 12 amino acids. Germline V gene data show CDR1 as ENHRY and CDR2 as SYGVKD. V was cut by 6 bases and J by 8 bases, with 8 bases left in between. Here the CDR3 reads CAIRTGDSPLHF. DNA for the CDR3: TGTGCCATCAGGACAGGAGATTCACCCCTCCACTTT.

This clonotype was detected only a few times. The chain has TRBV7-9 and TRBJ1-4; TRBD1 is a possible D gene (5 bases). The V gene's germline CDR1 is SEHNR and CDR2 FQNEAQ (reference sequence). The ends were cut back, 5 bases at V and 0 bases at J, with 19 bases in the middle. The CDR3 extends over 18 amino acids. The chain's CDR3 is CASSQGEGEGATNEKLFF. The CDR3 region has the DNA TGTGCCAGCAGCCAGGGAGAAGGTGAAGGGGCAACTAATGAAAAACTGTTTTTT.

This clonotype came up a few times. The chain is built from TRBV5-4 and TRBJ2-1, with a possible D match to TRBD1 (5 bases). Germline values: CDR1 SGHNT, CDR2 YYREEE (reference sequence). This CDR3 is 15 amino acids long. Trimming cost V 6 bases and J 4 bases, with 17 bases left between them. As DNA, the CDR3 is TGTGCCAGCAAGCCCGAGGTGTCAGGGTACAATGAGCAGTTCTTC. Translated: CASKPEVSGYNEQFF.

In this sample, this clonotype turned up once. The chain joins TRBV14 to TRBJ2-2; the D gene is possibly TRBD2 (5 bases). The V gene lost 4 bases and the J gene lost 1 base, with 7 bases spanning the gap. The CDR3 loop spans 14 amino acids. In germline, CDR1 is SGHDN, CDR2 FVKESK. CDR3: CASSRTENTGELFF. The CDR3 DNA reads as TGTGCCAGCAGCCGGACTGAGAACACCGGGGAGCTGTTTTTT. The variable domain in full, with the rest retrieved from reference TRBV14 and TRBJ2-2, is EAGVTQFPSHSVIEKGQTVTLRCDPISGHDNLYWYRRVMGKEIKFLLHFVKESKQDESGMPNNRFLAERTGGTYSTLKVQPAELEDSGVYFCASSRTENTGELFFGEGSRLTVL.

Many counts were recorded for this clonotype. The chain uses TRBV18 and TRBJ1-2; possible D gene TRBD1, 6 bases. Germline values: CDR1 KGHSH, CDR2 LQKENI. The CDR3 consists of 14 residues. The germline V and J ends were trimmed by 3 bases and 4 bases, with 12 bases remaining between them. Here the CDR3 DNA reads TGTGCCAGCTCACCGAGCGACAGGCCCTATGGCTACACCTTC. Translated: CASSPSDRPYGYTF.